Included here is one T cell receptor beta chain sequence, with context. Antigen: not known. This CDR3 is built from 13 residues. The V end lost 5 bases, the J end lost 9 bases, and 11 bases lay between the germline ends. This sample stems from a study of T-cell memory formation after mild COVID-19. The study's findings and limits: Clones shrinking between day 15 and 85 showed a balanced CD4/CD8 split, and those that grew later tilted toward CD4+.

In TCRdb, the 5' RACE reads were re-called with MiXCR into one record per CDR3 protein. The data show about 38,000 distinct CDR3 sequences, roughly 11% seen once. The chain is built from TRBV12-3 or TRBV12-4 and TRBJ1-6; no clear D. The sequenced sample was PBMCs or a T cell subset sorted from them (not recorded which). The source is a man in his late teens or twenties who had mild COVID-19 (a few samples of this study predate the infection). Cell type and time point are not known. The CDR3 here is CASSLEAGSPLHF. CDR3 DNA sequence: TGTGCCAGCAGTCTAGAAGCGGGTTCACCCCTCCACTTT.